Here is one T cell receptor (beta chain) with its context. What it binds is unknown. This sample was included in a study of cytomegalovirus exposure and HLA in healthy donors. Broader study findings: Diagnosis of cytomegalovirus status made by the classifier reportedly showed high specificity and sensitivity.

Amplification used 60 Vbeta primers and 13 Jbeta primers. The table came from immunoSEQ multiplex PCR; TCRdb's copy has only in-frame clones and leaves some out. The sample holds 150,000 to 200,000 clones, over 75% seen once. The CDR3 is made up of 13 amino acids. Trimming removed 3 bases from V and 7 bases from J; junction bases left unmatched: 3. Germline V gene lookup returns CDR1 SGHAT and CDR2 FQNNGV. Sequencing input: PBMCs. This TCR was sampled from a man aged 18 to 29 in good health and CMV-seronegative. The genes are TRBV11-2 and TRBJ1-2, with 9 bases lining up with TRBD1. This CDR3 reads CASSLDRGGGYTF. The DNA for the CDR3 is TGTGCCAGCAGCTTGGACAGGGGTGGTGGCTACACCTTC. Looking up the rest from reference TRBV11-2 and TRBJ1-2 gives the full variable domain: EAGVAQSPRYKIIEKRQSVAFWCNPISGHATLYWYQQILGQGPKLLIQFQNNGVVDDSQLPKDRFSAERLKGVDSTLKIQPAKLEDSAVYLCASSLDRGGGYTFGSGTRLTVV.